The 23 T cell receptor beta chains listed next were all sequenced from one sample in a study of lung T cells in sarcoidosis with Löfgren's syndrome. TCRdb independently ran MiXCR on the reads; one entry per CDR3 protein. The sample carries some 65,000 distinct CDR3 sequences, around 21% recorded once. The sample consisted of CD4+ T cells from PBMCs. The receptors were gathered from a human donor with sarcoidosis (Löfgren's syndrome or another form), or a control subject (not recorded which).

This clonotype was seen only a few times. Sequence at one end of the junction differs from germline and may be a read error. The genes are TRBV20-1 and TRBJ1-2; no clear D. Looked up from germline, CDR1 is DFQATT and CDR2 is SNEGSKA (reference sequence). This CDR3 is built from 11 residues. CDR3 sequence reads: CSGRASYGYAF. The CDR3 nucleotides are TGCAGTGGGAGGGCTTCCTATGGCTACGCCTTC.

This clonotype occurred a few times. This chain uses TRBV9 with TRBJ2-3; 7 bases fit TRBD2. The CDR3 extends over 18 amino acids. V dropped 0 bases and J dropped 2; count of bases not matched to a gene: 12. Germline-derived CDR1 and CDR2 are SGDLS and YYNGEE. CDR3 amino acids: CASSVVPGGGAPTDTQYF. As DNA, the CDR3 is TGTGCCAGCAGCGTAGTTCCAGGCGGGGGAGCCCCCACAGATACGCAGTATTTT. Full variable domain (outside the CDR3, taken from reference TRBV9 and TRBJ2-3): DSGVTQTPKHLITATGQRVTLRCSPRSGDLSVYWYQQSLDQGLQFLIQYYNGEERAKGNILERFSAQQFPDLHSELNLSSLELGDSALYFCASSVVPGGGAPTDTQYFGPGTRLTVL.

This clonotype came up many times. V usage is TRBV6-1 and J usage is TRBJ2-2, with D possibly being TRBD1 (5 bases). Per the germline V gene, CDR1 is MNHNS and CDR2 is SASEGT. V shed 5 bases and J shed 4 bases, with 5 bases lying between them. The CDR3 is 12 amino acids. The CDR3 DNA follows: TGTGCCAGCAGTACAGGCACCGGGGAGCTGTTTTTT. It encodes CASSTGTGELFF.

This clonotype came up a few times. The rearrangement links TRBV18 to TRBJ2-7; 12 nucleotides agree with TRBD2. V lost 5 bases and J lost 2; bases outside the gene matches: 4. Germline assignment: CDR1 KGHSH and CDR2 LQKENI. This CDR3 has 15 residues. The CDR3 DNA is TGTGCCAGCTCAGAGGGACTAGCGGGCGCCTACGAGCAGTACTTC. Encoded protein: CASSEGLAGAYEQYF.

This clonotype has just a few counts. This CDR3 reads CASSFGTGTQHF. The CDR3 coding sequence is TGTGCCAGCAGCTTCGGGACAGGGACCCAGCATTTT. The chain recombines TRBV5-6 with TRBJ1-5; 9 nucleotides align to TRBD1. The CDR3 is 12 residues long. Per germline, CDR1 SGHDT and CDR2 YYEEEE. Germline trimming cut 2 bases from V and 11 bases from J; bases unmatched to any gene: 2.

The chain has TRBV29-1 and TRBJ2-3; 8 positions agree with TRBD2. This CDR3 is built from 14 residues. V gave up 1 base and J gave up 3 bases; unmatched junction bases: 3. Germline V lookup: CDR1 SQVTM, CDR2 ANQGSEA. CDR3 DNA sequence: TGCAGCGTTGAAGCGGGAGGGGGGACAGATACGCAGTATTTT. Protein product: CSVEAGGGTDTQYF.

The sample holds many counts of this clonotype. V is TRBV14 and J is TRBJ2-1, with D maybe TRBD2 (5 bases). V lost 1 base and J lost 13, with 14 bases in between. Germline V gene lookup returns CDR1 SGHDN and CDR2 FVKESK. This CDR3 is built from 13 residues. CDR3 DNA sequence: TGTGCCAGCAGCCAAGTCCAGGCCGGGGTCCAGTTCTTC. It specifies CASSQVQAGVQFF.

This rearrangement joins TRBV7-9 to TRBJ2-3, with 9 bases that match TRBD2. Germline V gene sequence: CDR1 SEHNR, CDR2 FQNEAQ (reference sequence). Trimming at V came to 5 bases and at J to 4 bases, leaving 13 bases not matched to a gene. CDR3 size: 17 residues. Here the CDR3 DNA reads TGTGCCAGCAGCCCCAGGGGCCTAGGACTAGCGCCAGATACGCAGTATTTT. Amino acid sequence: CASSPRGLGLAPDTQYF.

Concerning this clonotype: A read error is likely, as this CDR3 ends without the conserved phenylalanine or tryptophan. The gene calls are TRBV20-1 and TRBJ1-2, with D hard to call. CDR1 and CDR2 from the germline V gene are DFQATT and SNEGSKA (reference sequence). The length of the CDR3 is 12 residues. V was shortened by 3 bases and J by 4 bases, with 9 bases between the two germline ends. CDR3 protein: CSARSESYGYTL. The DNA for the CDR3 is TGCAGTGCTAGGAGCGAGTCCTATGGCTACACCCTC.

This clonotype was counted at least ten times. The chain employs TRBV5-1 and TRBJ2-1, with a tentative D call TRBD1 (5 bases). The ends were cut back, 4 bases at V and 3 bases at J, with 11 bases in the middle. The CDR3 contains 14 residues. The germline V gene has CDR1 SGHRS and CDR2 YFSETQ. The CDR3 spells CASSPSGHYNEQFF. CDR3 in DNA: TGCGCCAGCAGCCCATCCGGACACTACAATGAGCAGTTCTTC.

The table lists this clonotype with many counts. J is TRBJ2-1 and V is TRBV20-1, with D maybe TRBD2 (5 bases). The CDR3 has 16 residues. Germline CDR1 and CDR2: DFQATT and SNEGSKA (reference sequence). Trimming took 6 bases from V and 2 from J, leaving 20 bases between them. The CDR3: CSAKRVGVPAYNEQFF. Written as DNA, the CDR3 is TGCAGTGCCAAAAGAGTCGGGGTCCCCGCCTACAATGAGCAGTTCTTC.

This clonotype was seen only a few times. The chain employs TRBV12-3 or TRBV12-4 and TRBJ1-2, with D tentatively TRBD1 (5 bases). V shed 10 bases and J shed 8 bases, with 23 bases lying between them. This CDR3 spans 14 amino acids. CDR3 loop: CAIGGPLAVGGYTF. CDR3 DNA sequence: TGTGCCATCGGGGGACCCCTGGCCGTCGGCGGCTACACCTTC.

The gene calls are TRBV7-3 and TRBJ2-3, with 8 bases that match TRBD1. V shed 5 bases and J 6 bases; nucleotides not matched to a gene: 10. There are 15 residues in the CDR3. Germline V gives CDR1 SGHTA, CDR2 FQGTGA. For the CDR3, the DNA is TGTGCCAGCAGCCAGGGACAGGTGGTGTCGGATACGCAGTATTTT. Translated: CASSQGQVVSDTQYF.

Only a few counts were recorded for this clonotype. The chain couples TRBV5-6 to TRBJ2-1, with D unclear. The CDR3 has 11 residues. The V end lost 6 bases, the J end lost 6 bases, and 7 bases lay between the germline ends. Germline CDR1 is SGHDT and CDR2 is YYEEEE. The DNA for the CDR3 is TGTGCCAGCACCTATTTCAATGAGCAGTTCTTC. It codes for CASTYFNEQFF. The whole variable domain, filled in from reference TRBV5-6 and TRBJ2-1, reads DAGVTQSPTHLIKTRGQQVTLRCSPKSGHDTVSWYQQALGQGPQFIFQYYEEEERQRGNFPDRFSGHQFPNYSSELNVNALLLGDSALYLCASTYFNEQFFGPGTRLTVL.

The V and J genes are TRBV28 and TRBJ1-5; possibly TRBD1 for D (6 bases). The CDR3 is 14 residues long. Between the trimmed V and J ends, which lost 5 bases and 6 bases, there was a span of 14 bases. Looked up from germline, CDR1 is MDHEN and CDR2 is SYDVKM. CDR3 in DNA: TGTGCCAGCAGTGAGGGGGGGCCCGGTCAGCCCCAGCATTTT. This codes for CASSEGGPGQPQHF.

This clonotype was seen a few times. The chain uses TRBV7-3 and TRBJ2-3; D may be TRBD2 (6 bases). Trimming stripped 5 bases from V and 5 bases from J, with 17 bases between. Looked up from germline, CDR1 is SGHTA and CDR2 is FQGTGA. The CDR3 runs 15 residues. CDR3 DNA sequence: TGTGCCAGCAGCATCCGTGGGGAGGAGCTAGATACGCAGTATTTT. Translation: CASSIRGEELDTQYF. The whole variable domain, remainder taken from reference TRBV7-3 and TRBJ2-3, is GAGVSQTPSNKVTEKGKYVELRCDPISGHTALYWYRQSLGQGPEFLIYFQGTGAADDSGLPNDRFFAVRPEGSVSTLKIQRTERGDSAVYLCASSIRGEELDTQYFGPGTRLTVL.

This clonotype was seen a handful of times. J is TRBJ2-3 and V is TRBV7-8; 9 nucleotides match TRBD2. Trimming cost V 5 bases and J 5 bases; bases outside gene matches: 8. The CDR3 length is 15 residues. From germline, CDR1 is SGHVS and CDR2 FQNEAQ. In DNA form, the CDR3 reads TGTGCCAGCAGCGTCGGGGCGGGAGGGCAAGATACGCAGTATTTT. It encodes CASSVGAGGQDTQYF.

The gene calls are TRBV14 and TRBJ2-1; D gene unclear. Trimming stripped 4 bases from V and 5 bases from J, with 9 bases between. The CDR3 totals 13 residues. Germline V gene lookup returns CDR1 SGHDN and CDR2 FVKESK. The CDR3 region has the DNA TGTGCCAGCAGCCCCCTACTTCACAATGAGCAGTTCTTC. As protein: CASSPLLHNEQFF.

This rearrangement joins TRBV5-5 to TRBJ1-1; D ambiguous. The CDR3 has 14 amino acids. Deletions cut 4 bases from V and 5 bases from J, with 15 bases between. The germline gives CDR1 SGHKS, CDR2 YYEKEE (reference sequence). The CDR3 region is CASSTETDRTEAFF. CDR3 DNA: TGTGCCAGCAGCACTGAGACGGATCGGACTGAAGCTTTCTTT.

This clonotype has a count of ten or more. The chain employs TRBV4-2 and TRBJ2-3; 12 nucleotides agree with TRBD2. The CDR3 has 16 residues. Germline V lookup: CDR1 LGHNA, CDR2 YNFKEQ. V lost 1 base to trimming and J lost 1 base; unmatched junction nucleotides: 0. DNA of the CDR3: TGTGCCAGCAGCCAAGGGACTAGCGGGGGCACAGATACGCAGTATTTT. Translated: CASSQGTSGGTDTQYF.

This clonotype was observed at least ten times. The chain carries TRBV2 and TRBJ2-1; TRBD2 matches at 13 bases. The CDR3 spans 15 residues. V trimming: 6 bases; J trimming: 3 bases; junction bases outside the gene matches: 2. Germline V gene data show CDR1 as SNHLY and CDR2 as FYNNEI. The CDR3 DNA reads as TGTGCCAGCAGGGGACTAGCGGGGATCTACAATGAGCAGTTCTTC. Translating gives CASRGLAGIYNEQFF.

This clonotype was recorded a few times. One base away lies a much larger clone, so this may be a sequencing read error. The gene calls are TRBV6-6 and TRBJ2-1; D call uncertain. Germline assignment: CDR1 MNHNY and CDR2 SVGAGI (reference sequence). The CDR3 totals 15 residues. CDR3 in DNA: TGTGCCAGCAGTTACTCACTTTCGTCCTACAATGAGCAGCTCTTC. Residues: CASSYSLSSYNEQLF.

The chain has TRBV5-1 and TRBJ2-7; D is perhaps TRBD2 (5 bases). The CDR3 length is 14 residues. CDR1 is SGHRS and CDR2 is YFSETQ in the germline V gene. The V and J ends lost 0 bases and 0 bases respectively, with 7 bases between them. The CDR3 region has the DNA TGCGCCAGCAGCTTGGAAGGGAGCTCCTACGAGCAGTACGTC. Translated: CASSLEGSSYEQYV.